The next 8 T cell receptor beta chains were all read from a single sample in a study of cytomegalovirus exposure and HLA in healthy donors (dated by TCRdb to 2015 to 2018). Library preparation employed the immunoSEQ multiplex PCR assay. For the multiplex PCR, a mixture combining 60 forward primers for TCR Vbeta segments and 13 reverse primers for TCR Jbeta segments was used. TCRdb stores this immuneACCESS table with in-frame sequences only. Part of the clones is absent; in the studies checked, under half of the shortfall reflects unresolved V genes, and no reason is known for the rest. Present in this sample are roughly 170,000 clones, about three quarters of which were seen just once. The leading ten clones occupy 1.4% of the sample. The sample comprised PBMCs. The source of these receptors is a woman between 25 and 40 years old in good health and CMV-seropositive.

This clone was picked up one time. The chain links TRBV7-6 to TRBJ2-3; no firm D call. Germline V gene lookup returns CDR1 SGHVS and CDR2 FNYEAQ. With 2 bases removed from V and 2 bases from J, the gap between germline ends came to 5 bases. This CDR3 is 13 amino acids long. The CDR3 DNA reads TGTGCCAGCAGCTTACTAGTCACAGATACGCAGTATTTT. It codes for CASSLLVTDTQYF. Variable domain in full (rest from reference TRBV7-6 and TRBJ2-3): GAGVSQSPRYKVTKRGQDVALRCDPISGHVSLYWYRQALGQGPEFLTYFNYEAQQDKSGLPNDRFSAERPEGSISTLTIQRTEQRDSAMYRCASSLLVTDTQYFGPGTRLTVL.

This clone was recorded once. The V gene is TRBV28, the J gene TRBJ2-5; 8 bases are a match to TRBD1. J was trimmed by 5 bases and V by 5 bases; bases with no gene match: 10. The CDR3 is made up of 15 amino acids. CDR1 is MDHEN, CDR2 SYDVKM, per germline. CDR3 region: CASSPQGAKRETQYF. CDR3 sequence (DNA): TGTGCCAGCAGTCCTCAGGGGGCGAAGAGGGAGACCCAGTACTTC.

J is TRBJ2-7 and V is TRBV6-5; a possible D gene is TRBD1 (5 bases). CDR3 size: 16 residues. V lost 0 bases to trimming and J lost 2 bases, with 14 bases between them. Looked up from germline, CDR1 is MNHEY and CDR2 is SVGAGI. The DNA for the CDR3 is TGTGCCAGCAGTTACTCGCGACAGCTCTCAGCCTACGAGCAGTACTTC. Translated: CASSYSRQLSAYEQYF.

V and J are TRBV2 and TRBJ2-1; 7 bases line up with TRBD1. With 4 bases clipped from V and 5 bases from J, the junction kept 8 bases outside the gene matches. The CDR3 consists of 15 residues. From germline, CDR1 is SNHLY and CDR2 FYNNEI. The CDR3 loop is CASSGMRTGNNEQFF. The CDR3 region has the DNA TGTGCCAGCAGTGGGATGAGGACAGGAAACAATGAGCAGTTCTTC.

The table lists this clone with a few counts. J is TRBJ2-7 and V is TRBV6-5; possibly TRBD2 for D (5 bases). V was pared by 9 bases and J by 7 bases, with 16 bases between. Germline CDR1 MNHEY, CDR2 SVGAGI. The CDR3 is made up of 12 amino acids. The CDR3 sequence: CASSSGLVEQYF. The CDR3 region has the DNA TGTGCCAGTAGCAGCGGACTTGTGGAGCAGTACTTC.

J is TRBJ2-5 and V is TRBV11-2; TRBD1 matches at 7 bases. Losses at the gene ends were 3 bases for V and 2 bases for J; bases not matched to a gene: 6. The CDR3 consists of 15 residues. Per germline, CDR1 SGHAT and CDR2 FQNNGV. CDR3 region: CASSFQTGRQETQYF. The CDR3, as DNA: TGTGCCAGCAGCTTCCAGACAGGGCGTCAAGAGACCCAGTACTTC.

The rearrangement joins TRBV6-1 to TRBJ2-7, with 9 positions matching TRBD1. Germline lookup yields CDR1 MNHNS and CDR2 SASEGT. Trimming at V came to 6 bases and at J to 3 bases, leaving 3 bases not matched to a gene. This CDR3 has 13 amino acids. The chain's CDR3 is CASRDRGVYEQYF. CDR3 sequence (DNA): TGTGCCAGCAGGGACAGGGGAGTCTACGAGCAGTACTTC.

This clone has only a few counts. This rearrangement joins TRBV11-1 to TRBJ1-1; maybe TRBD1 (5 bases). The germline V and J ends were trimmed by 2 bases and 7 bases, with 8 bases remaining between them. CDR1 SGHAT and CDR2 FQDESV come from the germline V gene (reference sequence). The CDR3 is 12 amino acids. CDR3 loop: CASSLQGGEAFF. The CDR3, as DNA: TGTGCCAGCAGCTTACAGGGAGGTGAAGCTTTCTTT.